This T cell receptor beta chain was sequenced during a study of blood T cell repertoires in COVID-19. Turning to the study itself: The United States, Italy and Spain were the sources of the acute and convalescent COVID-19 samples. Nucleic acid was either cDNA or gDNA, and it came from T cells, B-cell-depleted T cells, or PBMCs.

The length of the CDR3 is 16 residues. Unmatched junction bases numbered 7, after V lost 5 bases and J lost 3 bases. Germline V gene sequence: CDR1 SGHAT, CDR2 FQNNGV. Original processing notes: Amplification of reference gene primers provided the estimated nucleated cell counts. TCRdb's copy holds only in-frame clones and misses some; the assay was immunoSEQ multiplex PCR. Clone size and V and J calls were adopted from that table, with D and trimming inferred from the DNA. Counted here are about 440,000 clones, around nine tenths occurring once; the ten biggest clones make up 4% to 5.5%. The rearrangement links TRBV11-2 to TRBJ2-7, with 13 bases fitting TRBD2. The receptor comes from a woman younger than 45 with acute or convalescent COVID-19. The sample taken for sequencing was peripheral blood. CDR3 coding DNA: TGTGCCAGCAGCGCTACTAGCGGGGGGGGATTCTACGAGCAGTACTTC. Protein product: CASSATSGGGFYEQYF.